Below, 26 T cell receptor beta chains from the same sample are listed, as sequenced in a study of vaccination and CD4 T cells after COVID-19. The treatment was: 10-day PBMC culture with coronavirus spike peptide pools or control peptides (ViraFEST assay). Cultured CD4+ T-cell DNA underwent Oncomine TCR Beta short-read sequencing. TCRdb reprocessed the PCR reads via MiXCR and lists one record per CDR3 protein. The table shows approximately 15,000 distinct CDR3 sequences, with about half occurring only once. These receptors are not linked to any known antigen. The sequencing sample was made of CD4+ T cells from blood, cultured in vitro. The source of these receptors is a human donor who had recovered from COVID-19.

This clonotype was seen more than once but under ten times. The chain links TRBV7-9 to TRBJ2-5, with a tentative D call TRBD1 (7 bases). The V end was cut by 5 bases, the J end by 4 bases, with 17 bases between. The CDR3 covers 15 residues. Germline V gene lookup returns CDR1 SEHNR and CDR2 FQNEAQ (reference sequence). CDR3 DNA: TGTGCCAGCAGCCAGGGCAGGGGGGCTGCAGAGACCCAGTACTTC. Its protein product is CASSQGRGAAETQYF.

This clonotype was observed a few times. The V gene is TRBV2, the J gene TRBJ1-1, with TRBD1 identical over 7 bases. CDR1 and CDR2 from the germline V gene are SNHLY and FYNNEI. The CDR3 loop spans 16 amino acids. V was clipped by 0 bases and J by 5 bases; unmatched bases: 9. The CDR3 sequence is CASSEARAGGGTEAFF. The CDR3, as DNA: TGTGCCAGCAGTGAAGCGCGGGCAGGGGGGGGGACTGAAGCTTTCTTT.

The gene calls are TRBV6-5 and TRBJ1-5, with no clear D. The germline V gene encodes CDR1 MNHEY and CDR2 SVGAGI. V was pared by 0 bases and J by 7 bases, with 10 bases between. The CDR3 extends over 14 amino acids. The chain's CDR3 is CASSYSMGGQPQHF. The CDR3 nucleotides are TGTGCCAGCAGTTACTCGATGGGTGGACAGCCCCAGCATTTT.

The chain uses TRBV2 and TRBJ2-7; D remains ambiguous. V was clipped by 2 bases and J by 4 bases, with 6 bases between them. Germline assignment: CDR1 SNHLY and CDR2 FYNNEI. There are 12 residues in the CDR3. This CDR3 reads CASSEWGYEQYF. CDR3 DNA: TGTGCCAGCAGTGAATGGGGTTACGAGCAGTACTTC.

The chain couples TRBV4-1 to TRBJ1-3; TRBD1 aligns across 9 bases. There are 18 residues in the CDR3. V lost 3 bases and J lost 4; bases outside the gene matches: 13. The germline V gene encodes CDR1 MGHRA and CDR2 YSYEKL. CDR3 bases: TGCGCCAGCAGCCAGGAAAGTCCCGGGACAGGGAACGGAAACACCATATATTTT. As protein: CASSQESPGTGNGNTIYF.

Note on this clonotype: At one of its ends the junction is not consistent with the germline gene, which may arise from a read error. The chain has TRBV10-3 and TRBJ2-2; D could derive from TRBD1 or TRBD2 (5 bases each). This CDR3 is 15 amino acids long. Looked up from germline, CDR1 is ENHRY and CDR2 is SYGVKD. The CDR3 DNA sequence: TGTGCCACCAGTGATTTGAGGGGGAACACCGGGGAGCTGTTTTTT. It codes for CATSDLRGNTGELFF.

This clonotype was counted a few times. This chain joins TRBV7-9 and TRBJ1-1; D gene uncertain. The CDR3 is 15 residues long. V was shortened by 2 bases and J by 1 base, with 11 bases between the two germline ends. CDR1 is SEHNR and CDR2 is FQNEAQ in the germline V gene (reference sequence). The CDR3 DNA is TGTGCCAGCAGCTTATACAGACTCGGGAACACTGAAGCTTTCTTT. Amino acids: CASSLYRLGNTEAFF.

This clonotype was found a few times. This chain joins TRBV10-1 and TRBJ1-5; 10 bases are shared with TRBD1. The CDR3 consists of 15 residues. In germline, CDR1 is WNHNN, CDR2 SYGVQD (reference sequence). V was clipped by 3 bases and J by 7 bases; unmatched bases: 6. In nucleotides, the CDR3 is TGCGCCAGCAGTGACCCTGACAGGGGGCTACAGCCCCAGCATTTT. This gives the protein CASSDPDRGLQPQHF.

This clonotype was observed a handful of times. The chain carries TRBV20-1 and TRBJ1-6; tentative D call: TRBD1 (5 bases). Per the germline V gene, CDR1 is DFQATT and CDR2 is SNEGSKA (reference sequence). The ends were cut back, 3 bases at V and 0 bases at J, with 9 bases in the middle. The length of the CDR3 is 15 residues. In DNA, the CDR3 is TGCAGTGCTAGGGCAGACAGCTCCTATAATTCACCCCTCCACTTT. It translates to CSARADSSYNSPLHF.

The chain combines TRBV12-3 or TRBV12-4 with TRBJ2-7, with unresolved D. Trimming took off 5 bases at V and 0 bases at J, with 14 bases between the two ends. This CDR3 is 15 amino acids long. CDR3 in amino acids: CASSGPRTASYEQYF. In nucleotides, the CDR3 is TGTGCCAGCAGTGGTCCTCGGACGGCCTCCTACGAGCAGTACTTC.

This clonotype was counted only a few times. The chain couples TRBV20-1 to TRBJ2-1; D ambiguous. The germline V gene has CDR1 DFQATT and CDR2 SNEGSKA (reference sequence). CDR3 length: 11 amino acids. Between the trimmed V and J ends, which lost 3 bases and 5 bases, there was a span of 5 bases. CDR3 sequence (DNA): TGCAGTGCTAGCCGGAACAATGAGCAGTTCTTC. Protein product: CSASRNNEQFF.

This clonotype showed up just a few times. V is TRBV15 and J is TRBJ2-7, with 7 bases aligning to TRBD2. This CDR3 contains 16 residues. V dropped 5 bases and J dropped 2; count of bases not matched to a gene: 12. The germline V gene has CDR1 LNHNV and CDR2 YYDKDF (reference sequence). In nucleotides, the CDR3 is TGTGCCACCAGCGGGCCCGGGACTACCTCAACCTACGAGCAGTACTTC. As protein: CATSGPGTTSTYEQYF.

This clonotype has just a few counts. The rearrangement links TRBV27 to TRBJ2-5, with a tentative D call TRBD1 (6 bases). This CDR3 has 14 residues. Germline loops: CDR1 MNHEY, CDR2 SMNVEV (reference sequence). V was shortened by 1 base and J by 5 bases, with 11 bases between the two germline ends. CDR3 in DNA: TGTGCCAGCAGTTTATTGGGGGCTGATGAGACCCAGTACTTC. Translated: CASSLLGADETQYF.

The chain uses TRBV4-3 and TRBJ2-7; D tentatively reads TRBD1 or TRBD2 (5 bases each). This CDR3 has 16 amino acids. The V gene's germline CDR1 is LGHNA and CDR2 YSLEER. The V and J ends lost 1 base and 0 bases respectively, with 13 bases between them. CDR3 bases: TGCGCCAGCAGCCAAGTTTCGGGACGGATCTCCTACGAGCAGTACTTC. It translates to CASSQVSGRISYEQYF.

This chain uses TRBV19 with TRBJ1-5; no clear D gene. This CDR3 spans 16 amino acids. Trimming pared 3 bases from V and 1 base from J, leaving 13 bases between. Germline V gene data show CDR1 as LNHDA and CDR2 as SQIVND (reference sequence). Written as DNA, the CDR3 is TGTGCCAGTAGTATGGGTCGGTTGGAAAGCAATCAGCCCCAGCATTTT. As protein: CASSMGRLESNQPQHF.

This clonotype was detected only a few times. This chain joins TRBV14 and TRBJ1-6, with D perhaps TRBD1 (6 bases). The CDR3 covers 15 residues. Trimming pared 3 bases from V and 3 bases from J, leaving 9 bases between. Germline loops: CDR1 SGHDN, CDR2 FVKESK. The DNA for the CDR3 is TGTGCCAGCAGCCAGACCAGGGGCTATAATTCACCCCTCCACTTT. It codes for CASSQTRGYNSPLHF.

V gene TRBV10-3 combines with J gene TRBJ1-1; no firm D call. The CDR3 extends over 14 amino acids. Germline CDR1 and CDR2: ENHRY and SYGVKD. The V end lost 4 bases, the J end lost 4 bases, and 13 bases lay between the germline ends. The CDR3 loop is CAISVNSGSTEAFF. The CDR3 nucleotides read TGTGCCATCAGTGTAAATTCAGGTAGCACTGAAGCTTTCTTT.

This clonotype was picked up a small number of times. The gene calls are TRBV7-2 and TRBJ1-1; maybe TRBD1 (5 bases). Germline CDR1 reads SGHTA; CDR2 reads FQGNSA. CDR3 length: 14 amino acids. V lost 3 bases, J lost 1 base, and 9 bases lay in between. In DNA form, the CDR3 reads TGTGCCAGCAGCTTGGGCAGGGCGAACACTGAAGCTTTCTTT. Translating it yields CASSLGRANTEAFF.

Written as DNA, the CDR3 is TGCGCCAGCAGTGAGGGACAGGGTAATTCACCCCTCCACTTT. This gives the protein CASSEGQGNSPLHF. The rearrangement joins TRBV10-1 to TRBJ1-6; TRBD1 matches 8 bases. Germline assignment: CDR1 WNHNN and CDR2 SYGVQD (reference sequence). The CDR3 spans 14 residues. V shed 2 bases and J 6 bases; nucleotides not matched to a gene: 0.

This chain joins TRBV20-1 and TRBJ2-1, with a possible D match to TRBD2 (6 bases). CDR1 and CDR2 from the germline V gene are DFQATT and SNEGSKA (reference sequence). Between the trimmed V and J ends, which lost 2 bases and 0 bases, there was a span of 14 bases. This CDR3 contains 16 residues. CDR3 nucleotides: TGCAGTGCTAGATCACCGGAGGGGAGCTCCTACAATGAGCAGTTCTTC. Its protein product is CSARSPEGSSYNEQFF.

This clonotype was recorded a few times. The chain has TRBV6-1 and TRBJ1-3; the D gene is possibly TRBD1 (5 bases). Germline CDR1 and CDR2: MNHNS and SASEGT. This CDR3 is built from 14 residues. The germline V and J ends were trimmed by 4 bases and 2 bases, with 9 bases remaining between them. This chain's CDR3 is CASSVGTAGNTIYF. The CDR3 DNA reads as TGTGCCAGCAGTGTAGGGACGGCTGGAAACACCATATATTTT.

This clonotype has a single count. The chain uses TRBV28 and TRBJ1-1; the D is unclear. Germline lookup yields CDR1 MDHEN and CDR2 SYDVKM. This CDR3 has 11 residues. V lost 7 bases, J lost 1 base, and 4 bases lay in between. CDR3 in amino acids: CASNRNTEAFF. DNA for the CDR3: TGTGCCAGCAACCGGAACACTGAAGCTTTCTTT.

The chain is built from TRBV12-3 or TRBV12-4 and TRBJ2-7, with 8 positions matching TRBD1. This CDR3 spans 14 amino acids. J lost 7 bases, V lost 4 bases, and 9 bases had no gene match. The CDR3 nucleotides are TGTGCCAGCAGTTGGACAGGGTACACGGGTGAGCAGTACTTC. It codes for CASSWTGYTGEQYF.

The CDR3 DNA reads TGCGCCAGCAGCCAAGATCCCTCTAGCGGAGGAACAGATACGCAGTATTTT. Its translation is CASSQDPSSGGTDTQYF. The chain combines TRBV4-3 with TRBJ2-3, with 7 nucleotides matching TRBD2. With V trimmed by 0 bases and J by 3 bases, 9 bases remained unmatched. The CDR3 totals 17 residues. CDR1 and CDR2 (germline): LGHNA, YSLEER.

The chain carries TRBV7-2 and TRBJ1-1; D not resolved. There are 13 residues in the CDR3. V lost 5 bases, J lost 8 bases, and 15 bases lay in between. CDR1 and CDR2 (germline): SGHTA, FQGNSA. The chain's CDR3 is CASSPDYRAEAFF. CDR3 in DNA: TGTGCCAGCAGCCCCGACTACCGGGCGGAAGCTTTCTTT.

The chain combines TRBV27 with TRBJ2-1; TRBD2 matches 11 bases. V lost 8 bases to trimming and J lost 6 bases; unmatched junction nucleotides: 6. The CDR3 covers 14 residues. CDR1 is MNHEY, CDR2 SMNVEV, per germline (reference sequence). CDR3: CASGELAGGNEQFF. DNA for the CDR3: TGTGCCAGCGGCGAGCTAGCGGGAGGCAATGAGCAGTTCTTC.